This record covers a single T cell receptor beta chain. The germline V gene encodes CDR1 GTSNPN and CDR2 SVGIG (reference sequence). The CDR3 consists of 13 residues. The V end was cut by 4 bases, the J end by 5 bases, with 14 bases between. This sample stems from a study of blood T cell repertoires in COVID-19. Sequenced by immunoSEQ multiplex PCR; TCRdb stores in-frame clones only, minus some. The table shows 20,000 to 30,000 clones, with around four fifths occurring only once. This chain connects TRBV30 to TRBJ1-1, with TRBD1 as a possible D gene (6 bases). Sequencing was done on a sample of peripheral blood. This sequence originates from a human donor in a cohort sampled during active COVID-19. CDR3 DNA sequence: TGTGCCTGGACCCGGACAGTCGGGACTGAAGCTTTCTTT. This sequence encodes CAWTRTVGTEAFF. Full variable domain (missing parts from reference TRBV30 and TRBJ1-1): SQTIHQWPATLVQPVGSPLSLECTVEGTSNPNLYWYRQAAGRGLQLLFYSVGIGQISSEVPQNLSASRPQDRQFILSSKKLLLSDSGFYLCAWTRTVGTEAFFGQGTRLTVV.